This is a list of T cell receptor beta chains from one sample in a study of cytomegalovirus exposure and HLA in healthy donors. Clones were read by immunoSEQ multiplex PCR, and TCRdb kept only the in-frame ones, dropping some. The sample lists 80,000 to 100,000 clones, about 81% seen once, with over 1.1% in the top ten. The sequenced material came from PBMCs. These TCRs come from a man aged 35-49 years in good health and CMV-seronegative. The CDR3 runs from the conserved cysteine through the conserved F or W. D genes are given only for firm matches. Size is omitted from some rows. Given values are once, few, many or a class for expanded clones.

DNA: TGTGCCAGCAGCCCAAATAGCAATCAGCCCCAGCATTTT; CDR3: CASSPNSNQPQHF; D: .; J: TRBJ1-5; size: .; V: TRBV11-2
DNA: TGTGCCAGCAGCTCTATGGTGACAGAGTTAAATGGAAACACCATATATTTT; CDR3: CASSSMVTELNGNTIYF; D: .; J: TRBJ1-3; size: .; V: TRBV5-6
DNA: TGTGCCAGCACCACTCGGGGGGTTGGGGCCAACGTCCTGACTTTC; CDR3: CASTTRGVGANVLTF; D: TRBD2; J: TRBJ2-6; size: .; V: TRBV7-2
DNA: TGTGCCAGCAGCTTAGAGGCCTCCGGGACACAAGTTGAGCAGTTCTTC; CDR3: CASSLEASGTQVEQFF; D: .; J: TRBJ2-1; size: .; V: TRBV11-3
DNA: TGTGCCAGCAGTGGGACAGGGGCCGACACAGATACGCAGTATTTT; CDR3: CASSGTGADTDTQYF; D: TRBD1; J: TRBJ2-3; size: few; V: TRBV7-8
DNA: TGTGCCAGCAGTGAAGTGAGAAGACAGGGTGAAGCTGGGGCCAACGTCCTGACTTTC; CDR3: CASSEVRRQGEAGANVLTF; D: TRBD1; J: TRBJ2-6; size: .; V: TRBV6-1
DNA: TGCGCCAGCAGCCAAGATCGGGGAGTTCAGCCCCAGCATTTT; CDR3: CASSQDRGVQPQHF; D: .; J: TRBJ1-5; size: few; V: TRBV4-3
DNA: TGTGCCAGCAGCCGGGGACAGGGGGCCTGGTCCTATAATTCACCCCTCCACTTT; CDR3: CASSRGQGAWSYNSPLHF; D: TRBD1; J: TRBJ1-6; size: .; V: TRBV5-6
DNA: TGTGCCAGCAGCATAGGACAGGGCTATGGCTACACCTTC; CDR3: CASSIGQGYGYTF; D: TRBD1; J: TRBJ1-2; size: .; V: TRBV5-8
DNA: TGTGCCAGCAGTTCCCTACTAGCGGGGAGCACAGATACGCAGTATTTT; CDR3: CASSSLLAGSTDTQYF; D: TRBD2; J: TRBJ2-3; size: .; V: TRBV6-5
DNA: TGTGCCAGCAGCTTGTTTGAGGGACAGTTCGCCGAGCAGTACTTC; CDR3: CASSLFEGQFAEQYF; D: TRBD1; J: TRBJ2-7; size: .; V: TRBV5-5
DNA: TGTGCCAGCAGTCCATTCCGAGGGCAGAGCAGTAATGAGCAGTTCTTC; CDR3: CASSPFRGQSSNEQFF; D: .; J: TRBJ2-1; size: .; V: TRBV27
DNA: TGTGCCAGCAACCCGGTCTTTTCTAACTATGGCTACACCTTC; CDR3: CASNPVFSNYGYTF; D: .; J: TRBJ1-2; size: .; V: TRBV7-9
DNA: TGTGCCAGCAGCCCAGGCACGGCGAGGGTGGACTTC; CDR3: CASSPGTARVDF; D: .; J: TRBJ2-5; size: .; V: TRBV11-2
DNA: TGTGCCAGAAGCCCAGGACTAGCGGGGGGTCACGAGCAGTACTTC; CDR3: CARSPGLAGGHEQYF; D: TRBD2; J: TRBJ2-7; size: .; V: TRBV5-3
DNA: TGTGCCAGCAGCTTAGCAGGGGATGTGTACTACGAGCAGTACTTC; CDR3: CASSLAGDVYYEQYF; D: .; J: TRBJ2-7; size: .; V: TRBV7-9
DNA: TGTGCTAGTGGTAATCAGGGTAGCGGGGCCCAGCATTTT; CDR3: CASGNQGSGAQHF; D: .; J: TRBJ1-5; size: .; V: TRBV12-5
DNA: TGCAGCGTCGACGGAGACTCTGGAAACACCATATATTTT; CDR3: CSVDGDSGNTIYF; D: .; J: TRBJ1-3; size: .; V: TRBV29-1
DNA: TGTGCCAGCACAAGGGACAGGGGGAATGAGCAGTTCTTC; CDR3: CASTRDRGNEQFF; D: TRBD1; J: TRBJ2-1; size: .; V: TRBV9
DNA: TGTGCCAGCAGCGTGAACAGGGCAGAAGGCTACACCTTC; CDR3: CASSVNRAEGYTF; D: .; J: TRBJ1-2; size: .; V: TRBV28
DNA: TGCAGCGTTGAAATTTCTCGTGAGCAGTTCTTC; CDR3: CSVEISREQFF; D: .; J: TRBJ2-1; size: .; V: TRBV29-1
DNA: TGTGCCAGCCGGAACAGGGGTGTCAACACTGAAGCTTTCTTT; CDR3: CASRNRGVNTEAFF; D: TRBD1; J: TRBJ1-1; size: .; V: TRBV6-1
DNA: TGTGCCATCACGGGGGGGGACTCGGCAGATACGCAGTATTTT; CDR3: CAITGGDSADTQYF; D: TRBD2; J: TRBJ2-3; size: .; V: TRBV10-3
DNA: TGTGCCAGCACCCAGGGCTCCCTGAATCAGCCCCAGCATTTT; CDR3: CASTQGSLNQPQHF; D: .; J: TRBJ1-5; size: .; V: TRBV6-1
DNA: TGTGCTAGTGGTTTGGTACCGGGGAAGGGCTACACCTTC; CDR3: CASGLVPGKGYTF; D: .; J: TRBJ1-2; size: .; V: TRBV12-5
DNA: TGTGCCAGCAGCTTGGTGACGGGTAGCAATCAGCCCCAGCATTTT; CDR3: CASSLVTGSNQPQHF; D: .; J: TRBJ1-5; size: .; V: TRBV5-5
DNA: TGTGCCAGCAGCCCCGGAGGGTACTACGAGCAGTACTTC; CDR3: CASSPGGYYEQYF; D: .; J: TRBJ2-7; size: .; V: TRBV9
DNA: TGCGCCAGCAGATCGGACAGGGTCGCCTACGAGCAGTACTTC; CDR3: CASRSDRVAYEQYF; D: TRBD1; J: TRBJ2-7; size: .; V: TRBV5-1
DNA: TGCGCCACCACCTCCCGCGGGGGGCCGGAGACCCAGTACTTC; CDR3: CATTSRGGPETQYF; D: TRBD2; J: TRBJ2-5; size: .; V: TRBV5-1
DNA: TGTGCCAGCCAATCAGGGTTCGATGAAAAACTGTTTTTT; CDR3: CASQSGFDEKLFF; D: .; J: TRBJ1-4; size: .; V: TRBV27
DNA: TGTGCCAGCAGCCTAGGGACAGTCCAAGAGACCCAGTACTTC; CDR3: CASSLGTVQETQYF; D: TRBD1; J: TRBJ2-5; size: few; V: TRBV7-6
DNA: TGTGCCAGCAGCACTGAGACAGGGGGCCTTGGCTACACCTTC; CDR3: CASSTETGGLGYTF; D: TRBD1; J: TRBJ1-2; size: .; V: TRBV7-8
DNA: TGCGCCAGCAGCTTGGAGGGTAGCGGGGGATCAGATACGCAGTATTTT; CDR3: CASSLEGSGGSDTQYF; D: TRBD2; J: TRBJ2-3; size: .; V: TRBV5-1
DNA: TGCGCCAGCAGCCAAGACCCGGCGGGGGGGAGCACAGATACGCAGTATTTT; CDR3: CASSQDPAGGSTDTQYF; D: TRBD2; J: TRBJ2-3; size: .; V: TRBV4-1
DNA: TGTGCCAGCAGTATCGACCCCCGGGCCCAGCATTTT; CDR3: CASSIDPRAQHF; D: .; J: TRBJ1-5; size: .; V: TRBV2
DNA: TGTGCCAGCAGCTTAAAGCACCCCATAGGGACAGACTATGGCTACACCTTC; CDR3: CASSLKHPIGTDYGYTF; D: TRBD1; J: TRBJ1-2; size: .; V: TRBV11-2
DNA: TGTGCCACCAGCAATGAGATGAGGGCAACTAATGAAAAACTGTTTTTT; CDR3: CATSNEMRATNEKLFF; D: .; J: TRBJ1-4; size: .; V: TRBV15
DNA: TGTGCCATCAGTGAGTCGAGGAACCCGAGCTCCTATAATTCACCCCTCCACTTT; CDR3: CAISESRNPSSYNSPLHF; D: .; J: TRBJ1-6; size: once; V: TRBV10-3
DNA: TGTGCCAGCAGCTTAGCGGGGAACACTGAAGCTTTCTTT; CDR3: CASSLAGNTEAFF; D: .; J: TRBJ1-1; size: .; V: TRBV11-3
DNA: TGTGCCAGTAGTAAGGCCAGGGGGGTCACTGAAGCTTTCTTT; CDR3: CASSKARGVTEAFF; D: TRBD1; J: TRBJ1-1; size: .; V: TRBV19
DNA: TGTGCCAGCAGCATAAGGACAGGGGGGCAGAGGGAGCAGTACTTC; CDR3: CASSIRTGGQREQYF; D: TRBD1; J: TRBJ2-5; size: .; V: TRBV7-2